The 18 T cell receptor beta chains listed next were all sequenced from one sample in a study of brain metastases from non-small cell lung cancer. Only in-frame clones appear in the TCRdb table, and some are missing; sequencing was by immunoSEQ multiplex PCR. There are about 1,400 clones in the sample; 80% occur only once, and approximately 18% lies in the top ten. Material: tumor-adjacent normal tissue. These receptors were taken from a donor aged 40 or over with non-small cell lung cancer.

This chain uses TRBV12-3 or TRBV12-4 with TRBJ2-5, with D possibly being TRBD2 (5 bases). V lost 7 bases, J lost 1 base, and 10 bases lay in between. The CDR3 totals 13 residues. In nucleotides, the CDR3 is TGTGCCAGCACACCGGGAAGCCAAGAGACCCAGTACTTC. Residues: CASTPGSQETQYF.

This clone was detected only once. Other DNA sequences in the sample encode the same CDR3. The chain employs TRBV28 and TRBJ1-6; D possibly corresponds to TRBD1 (6 bases). V was cut by 5 bases and J by 4 bases, with 15 bases left in between. Germline CDR1 MDHEN, CDR2 SYDVKM. CDR3 size: 16 residues. Here the CDR3 DNA reads TGTGCCAGCAGTGGCCGGGACATAATTTATAATTCACCCCTCCACTTT. It specifies CASSGRDIIYNSPLHF.

This chain joins TRBV6-1 and TRBJ1-2, with unresolved D. The CDR3 consists of 14 residues. Looked up from germline, CDR1 is MNHNS and CDR2 is SASEGT. With 0 bases removed from V and 7 bases from J, the gap between germline ends came to 12 bases. CDR3 DNA: TGTGCCAGCAGTGAAGCGCGAGGGCAAGGTGGCTACACCTTC. Translated, it gives CASSEARGQGGYTF.

This sequence joins TRBV2 and TRBJ2-1, with 8 positions matching TRBD2. V lost 5 bases and J lost 0; bases outside the gene matches: 9. The CDR3 runs 17 residues. Germline CDR1 SNHLY, CDR2 FYNNEI. DNA for the CDR3: TGTGCCAGCAGTTATCTCGGGAGGGCCCTCTCCTACAATGAGCAGTTCTTC. As protein: CASSYLGRALSYNEQFF.

The chain combines TRBV5-1 with TRBJ2-7; D remains ambiguous. This CDR3 contains 14 residues. Trimming removed 0 bases at V and 0 bases at J, with 7 bases between. CDR1 and CDR2 (germline): SGHRS, YFSETQ. CDR3: CASSLVASSYEQYF. In DNA form, the CDR3 reads TGCGCCAGCAGCTTGGTCGCCAGCTCCTACGAGCAGTACTTC.

This chain joins TRBV20-1 and TRBJ1-2; D remains ambiguous. In germline, CDR1 is DFQATT, CDR2 SNEGSKA (reference sequence). The V gene lost 3 bases and the J gene lost 5 bases, with 7 bases spanning the gap. The length of the CDR3 is 11 residues. Here the CDR3 DNA reads TGCAGTGCTAGGAGTGGGTATGGCTACACCTTC. It translates to CSARSGYGYTF.

The chain carries TRBV7-9 and TRBJ2-3; D gene ambiguous. Deletions cut 6 bases from V and 5 bases from J, with 12 bases between. The CDR3 is 13 residues long. Looked up from germline, CDR1 is SEHNR and CDR2 is FQNEAQ (reference sequence). The CDR3 here is CASSPDVGDTQYF. CDR3 in DNA: TGTGCCAGCAGTCCCGACGTAGGAGATACGCAGTATTTT.

About this clone: This may be a read error: a much more frequent sequence differs by one nucleotide. The sample has other DNA sequences that encode this CDR3 too. The CDR3 spells CASSLTQYEQYF. The CDR3 coding sequence is TGTGCTAGCAGCTTAACGCAGTACGAGCAGTACTTC. The rearrangement joins TRBV7-9 to TRBJ2-7; D remains unclear. Germline V gene sequence: CDR1 SEHNR, CDR2 FQNEAQ (reference sequence). The CDR3 length is 12 residues.

The rearrangement joins TRBV3-1 (or the pseudogene TRBV3-2) to TRBJ1-4; D unclear. The germline V gene encodes CDR1 LGHDT and CDR2 YNNKEL (reference sequence). Trimming cost V 3 bases and J 0 bases, with 11 bases left between them. The CDR3 loop spans 16 amino acids. The CDR3 loop is CASSHRQAATNEKLFF. The CDR3 DNA sequence: TGTGCCAGCAGCCATAGACAAGCTGCAACTAATGAAAAACTGTTTTTT.

The genes are TRBV5-4 and TRBJ1-6; tentative D call: TRBD1 (6 bases). There are 15 residues in the CDR3. Germline values: CDR1 SGHNT, CDR2 YYREEE (reference sequence). V was cut by 4 bases and J by 6 bases, with 14 bases left in between. This CDR3 reads CASSGGGLLNSPLHF. CDR3 nucleotides: TGTGCCAGCAGCGGAGGGGGACTACTTAATTCACCCCTCCACTTT.

The V and J genes are TRBV11-3 and TRBJ2-5; 9 bases line up with TRBD2. The V segment lost 0 bases and the J segment 5 bases; nucleotides outside the gene matches: 10. Germline CDR1 SGHNT, CDR2 YENEEA. The CDR3 length is 17 residues. The CDR3 sequence: CASSLERLAVPWETQYF. The DNA of the CDR3 is TGTGCCAGCAGCTTAGAGAGACTAGCGGTGCCGTGGGAGACCCAGTACTTC. Filled out from reference TRBV11-3 and TRBJ2-5, the complete variable domain reads EAGVVQSPRYKIIEKKQPVAFWCNPISGHNTLYWYLQNLGQGPELLIRYENEEAVDDSQLPKDRFSAERLKGVDSTLKIQPAELGDSAVYLCASSLERLAVPWETQYFGPGTRLLVL.

This sequence joins TRBV29-1 and TRBJ1-1; no reliable D call. There are 10 residues in the CDR3. Between the trimmed V and J ends, which lost 6 bases and 4 bases, there was a span of 6 bases. Germline values: CDR1 SQVTM, CDR2 ANQGSEA. CDR3: CSVDVTEAFF. The CDR3 DNA follows: TGCAGCGTCGATGTCACTGAAGCTTTCTTT.

This rearrangement joins TRBV9 to TRBJ1-2; D uncertain. CDR1 and CDR2 from the germline V gene are SGDLS and YYNGEE. This CDR3 contains 14 residues. Trimming shortened V by 0 bases and J by 9 bases, and 15 bases separated the two germline ends. The DNA for the CDR3 is TGTGCCAGCAGCGTAGCGGAGGGTTTCAGGAGCTACACCTTC. This translates into CASSVAEGFRSYTF.

The chain recombines TRBV7-2 with TRBJ2-5; TRBD1 agrees at 9 bases. Germline trimming cut 6 bases from V and 4 bases from J; bases unmatched to any gene: 9. Germline CDR1 and CDR2: SGHTA and FQGNSA. The CDR3 is made up of 15 amino acids. The CDR3 coding sequence is TGTGCCAGCAGAATTTCCGGGACAGGGTTAGAGACCCAGTACTTC. Amino acids: CASRISGTGLETQYF.

This clone was detected only once. The rearrangement joins TRBV24-1 to TRBJ1-5; the D is unclear. V lost 0 bases and J 0 bases, leaving 5 bases between the germline ends. Looked up from germline, CDR1 is KGHDR and CDR2 is SFDVKD. There are 15 residues in the CDR3. DNA for the CDR3: TGTGCCACCAGTGATTTGCCGTATAGCAATCAGCCCCAGCATTTT. Its translation: CATSDLPYSNQPQHF.

This chain connects TRBV6-1 to TRBJ1-6; no firm D call. Germline CDR1 and CDR2: MNHNS and SASEGT. The CDR3 sequence is 13 residues long. Trimming took 3 bases from V and 9 from J, leaving 9 bases between them. The CDR3 is CASSEGWGSPLHF. The CDR3 DNA follows: TGTGCCAGCAGTGAGGGATGGGGTTCACCCCTCCACTTT.

The CDR3 spells CASSLGPEKLFF. The CDR3 DNA reads as TGTGCCAGCAGCTTAGGACCTGAAAAACTGTTTTTT. The genes are TRBV7-9 and TRBJ1-4; D is ambiguous. The CDR3 runs to 12 residues. Trimming removed 1 base from V and 7 bases from J, with 4 bases in between. Germline V gives CDR1 SEHNR, CDR2 FQNEAQ (reference sequence).

As concerns this clone: One end of the junction fails to match germline, which may point to a read error. The gene calls are TRBV7-9 and TRBJ2-1, with 8 bases fitting TRBD2. Germline CDR1 and CDR2: SEHNR and FQNEAQ (reference sequence). The CDR3 contains 15 residues. The CDR3 nucleotides read TGTGCCAGCAGTTTAGTTAGCGGGAAGGTCTATGAGCAGTTCTTC. The encoded protein is CASSLVSGKVYEQFF.